The rows below give T cell receptor beta chains drawn from one sample of a study of vaccination and CD4 T cells after COVID-19. Their target antigens are unknown. TCRdb reprocessed the PCR reads via MiXCR and lists one record per CDR3 protein. The repertoire holds about 24,000 distinct CDR3 sequences, more than 25% seen once, with approximately 3% in the top ten. Material: CD4+ T cells from blood, cultured in vitro, obtained about 7 months after SARS-CoV-2 vaccination. These receptors all stem from a human donor who had recovered from COVID-19. CDR3s include the opening cysteine and the closing phenylalanine or tryptophan. Each record gives: V gene, clone size, J gene, D gene, CDR3 DNA, CDR3 protein. A D gene is named only where the DNA matches it firmly. The listing skips clone size in some rows; elsewhere it reads once, few, many or a size class.

V: TRBV20-1
size: medium-sized
J: TRBJ1-5
D: NA
DNA: TGCAGTGCTAGAGTGACGGGACATAGCAATCAGCCCCAGCATTTT
CDR3: CSARVTGHSNQPQHF

V: TRBV6-2/TRBV6-3
size: NA
J: TRBJ2-7
D: TRBD2
DNA: TGTGCCAGCAGTTCGCACCCGGGGGCTAGCGGGGACTACGAGCAGTACTTC
CDR3: CASSSHPGASGDYEQYF

V: TRBV11-3
size: few
J: TRBJ2-1
D: NA
DNA: TGTGCCAGCAGCTTAGATTTCCAGGGTGCTGAGCAGTTCTTC
CDR3: CASSLDFQGAEQFF

V: TRBV5-6
size: few
J: TRBJ2-5
D: NA
DNA: TGTGCCAGCAGCTTGGGACAGGGAGGGGAGACCCAGTACTTC
CDR3: CASSLGQGGETQYF

V: TRBV7-9
size: few
J: TRBJ2-1
D: TRBD1
DNA: TGTGCCAGCAGGGGGACAGGCAGCTACAATGAGCAGTTCTTC
CDR3: CASRGTGSYNEQFF

V: TRBV18
size: NA
J: TRBJ2-7
D: TRBD1
DNA: TGTGCCAGCTCACCACAGTACAGGGGCGACGAGCAGTACTTC
CDR3: CASSPQYRGDEQYF

V: TRBV19
size: NA
J: TRBJ1-2
D: NA
DNA: TGTGCCAGTAGTTTAACAGGGTATTATGGCTACACCTTC
CDR3: CASSLTGYYGYTF

V: TRBV7-2
size: NA
J: TRBJ2-1
D: TRBD1
DNA: TGTGCCAGCTGTTTACAACAGGGGGACAATGAGCAGTTCTTC
CDR3: CASCLQQGDNEQFF

V: TRBV19
size: NA
J: TRBJ2-7
D: NA
DNA: TGTGCCAGTAGTATGGGGATAGCCTACGAGCAGTACTTC
CDR3: CASSMGIAYEQYF

V: TRBV28
size: few
J: TRBJ2-7
D: NA
DNA: TGTGCCAGCAGCGACTCAGGGGGGCGGGGGGCACCCTACGAGCAGTACTTC
CDR3: CASSDSGGRGAPYEQYF

V: TRBV20-1
size: NA
J: TRBJ2-3
D: TRBD1
DNA: TGCAGTGCTAGACTAACAGGGGCCTCCACAGATACGCAGTATTTT
CDR3: CSARLTGASTDTQYF

V: TRBV20-1
size: medium-sized
J: TRBJ2-5
D: NA
DNA: TGCAGTGCCATCTCCGGAGAGACCCAGTACTTC
CDR3: CSAISGETQYF

V: TRBV20-1
size: NA
J: TRBJ2-3
D: NA
DNA: TGCAGTGCGAAAGCGCAACCTAGCACAGATACGCAGTATTTT
CDR3: CSAKAQPSTDTQYF

V: TRBV7-2
size: NA
J: TRBJ2-7
D: NA
DNA: TGTGCCAGCAGCTATCGGACAGACCCCTTTTACGAGCAGTACTTC
CDR3: CASSYRTDPFYEQYF

V: TRBV20-1
size: few
J: TRBJ2-7
D: NA
DNA: TGCAGTGCTAGAGGACTCGTCTCCTACGAGCAGTACTTC
CDR3: CSARGLVSYEQYF

V: TRBV10-3
size: few
J: TRBJ2-7
D: NA
DNA: TGTGCCATCAGCGAACAGGATTACGAGCAGTACTTC
CDR3: CAISEQDYEQYF

V: TRBV7-9
size: once
J: TRBJ2-3
D: TRBD2
DNA: TGTGCCAGCAGCTTAGATTTGACTAGCGGGAGTGGTAATACGCAGTATTTT
CDR3: CASSLDLTSGSGNTQYF

V: TRBV7-3
size: NA
J: TRBJ1-2
D: NA
DNA: TGTGCCAGCAGCCCGGGGGGGGGAACAATAAACTATGGCTACACCTTC
CDR3: CASSPGGGTINYGYTF

V: TRBV6-1
size: few
J: TRBJ2-5
D: TRBD2
DNA: TGTGCCAGCAGTAATCGGGGGGGACCCCAAGAGACCCAGTACTTC
CDR3: CASSNRGGPQETQYF

V: TRBV6-1
size: NA
J: TRBJ2-7
D: TRBD1
DNA: TGTGCCAGCAGCCCGGGACAGGCTTACTACGAGCAGTACTTC
CDR3: CASSPGQAYYEQYF

V: TRBV20-1
size: NA
J: TRBJ2-1
D: TRBD2
DNA: TGCAGTGCTAGTGGGGGACTAGCGGGAGTGGTGCTCTGGAATGAGCAGTTCTTC
CDR3: CSASGGLAGVVLWNEQFF

V: TRBV7-2
size: few
J: TRBJ2-3
D: NA
DNA: TGTGCCAGCAGCGCGGACGGCACAGATACGCAGTATTTT
CDR3: CASSADGTDTQYF

V: TRBV19
size: few
J: TRBJ2-7
D: TRBD2
DNA: TGTGCCAGTAGCCCAGAGCGGGGCCCCTACGAGCAGTACTTC
CDR3: CASSPERGPYEQYF

V: TRBV2
size: NA
J: TRBJ1-1
D: NA
DNA: TGTGCCAGCAGCCCCCTCCGACAGGCTGAAGCTTTCTTT
CDR3: CASSPLRQAEAFF

V: TRBV4-2
size: once
J: TRBJ2-5
D: NA
DNA: TGTGCCAGCAGCCAAGATACGGGCGGAGGCGGGGAAGAGACCCAGTACTTC
CDR3: CASSQDTGGGGEETQYF

V: TRBV20-1
size: NA
J: TRBJ2-7
D: NA
DNA: TGCAGTGCCCGTGCGGCGGGACGTTCAGCCTACGAGCAGTACTTC
CDR3: CSARAAGRSAYEQYF

V: TRBV15
size: medium-sized
J: TRBJ2-5
D: NA
DNA: TGTGCCACCAGCAGAGTCGCAAGGGGGCAAGAGACCCAGTACTTC
CDR3: CATSRVARGQETQYF

V: TRBV20-1
size: NA
J: TRBJ2-1
D: TRBD2
DNA: TGCAGTGCTAGAGTTTCGGGACTAGCGGGAGCCCCCTCCTACAATGGGCAGTTCTTC
CDR3: CSARVSGLAGAPSYNGQFF

V: TRBV28
size: NA
J: TRBJ2-5
D: TRBD1
DNA: TGTGCCAGCAGACCCGCGGGACAGGGGGTAATTTTCTACGAGACCCAGTACTTC
CDR3: CASRPAGQGVIFYETQYF

V: TRBV7-3
size: NA
J: TRBJ1-2
D: NA
DNA: TGTGCCAGCAGCTTAACCGGCAGTGGAGGCTACACCTTC
CDR3: CASSLTGSGGYTF

V: TRBV20-1
size: once
J: TRBJ1-6
D: NA
DNA: TGCAGTGCTAGTCCAGCATATAATTCACCCCTCCACTTT
CDR3: CSASPAYNSPLHF

V: TRBV27
size: few
J: TRBJ2-7
D: TRBD1
DNA: TGTGCCAGCAGCCGGACAGGGGACAGCTACGAGCAGTACTTC
CDR3: CASSRTGDSYEQYF

V: TRBV27
size: few
J: TRBJ2-5
D: NA
DNA: TGTGCCAGCCGCAGGGAAGAGACCCAGTACTTC
CDR3: CASRREETQYF

V: TRBV5-6
size: NA
J: TRBJ2-7
D: NA
DNA: TGTGCCAGCAGCTCGGGCTACGAGCAGTACTTC
CDR3: CASSSGYEQYF

V: TRBV12-1
size: NA
J: TRBJ2-1
D: NA
DNA: TGTGCCAGCAGCACACAGGCGGGAACCAGGAATGAGCAGTTCTTC
CDR3: CASSTQAGTRNEQFF

V: TRBV7-2
size: NA
J: TRBJ2-3
D: NA
DNA: TGTGCCAGCAGCTTAGGCCCGCGGCAGTCAGATACGCAGTATTTT
CDR3: CASSLGPRQSDTQYF

V: TRBV6-5
size: once
J: TRBJ2-3
D: NA
DNA: TGTGCCAGCAGTTACTCGAAGGAACCGAACAGGAGGTATTTT
CDR3: CASSYSKEPNRRYF

V: TRBV15
size: NA
J: TRBJ2-7
D: TRBD2
DNA: TGTGCCACCAGCAGTGTGCCGGGACTAGGGCCGTACGAGCAGTACTTC
CDR3: CATSSVPGLGPYEQYF

V: TRBV10-3
size: few
J: TRBJ2-5
D: NA
DNA: TGTGCCATCGGGGACCATGGCCTAGTGTCAAAAGAGACCCAGTACTTC
CDR3: CAIGDHGLVSKETQYF

V: TRBV5-4
size: NA
J: TRBJ2-1
D: TRBD2
DNA: TGTGCCAGCAGCGGGCCGACTAGCGGGACTCTGTTCTTC
CDR3: CASSGPTSGTLFF

V: TRBV29-1
size: few
J: TRBJ1-2
D: NA
DNA: TGCAGCGTTGAAGAGGGGGGCCGTTCGTATGGCTACACCTTC
CDR3: CSVEEGGRSYGYTF

V: TRBV6-1
size: medium-sized
J: TRBJ2-5
D: NA
DNA: TGTGCCAGCAGAACAGGGACCTGGGAGACCCAGTACTTC
CDR3: CASRTGTWETQYF

V: TRBV6-2/TRBV6-3
size: few
J: TRBJ1-1
D: NA
DNA: TGTGCCAGCACTCGAATCGTGGAAACTGAAGCTTTCTTT
CDR3: CASTRIVETEAFF

V: TRBV7-8
size: NA
J: TRBJ2-7
D: NA
DNA: TGTGCCAGCAGGAAACCGGGAGCGGTCTACGAGCAGTACTTC
CDR3: CASRKPGAVYEQYF

V: TRBV20-1
size: NA
J: TRBJ2-1
D: NA
DNA: TGCAGTGCTAGAACAGGGTACTACAATGAGCAGTTCTTC
CDR3: CSARTGYYNEQFF

V: TRBV6-1
size: NA
J: TRBJ2-7
D: TRBD1
DNA: TGTGCCAGCATTGGGGGGACAGGGGCCTACGAGCAGTACTTC
CDR3: CASIGGTGAYEQYF

V: TRBV25-1
size: NA
J: TRBJ1-1
D: NA
DNA: TGTGCCAGCATAAACACAGTGAACACTGAAGCTTTCTTT
CDR3: CASINTVNTEAFF

V: TRBV6-1
size: NA
J: TRBJ2-5
D: NA
DNA: TGTGCCAGCAGGGACCCACAGGCTGGGACCCAGTACTTC
CDR3: CASRDPQAGTQYF

V: TRBV20-1
size: few
J: TRBJ2-2
D: TRBD1
DNA: TGCAGTGCTGACAGGGAGAATACCGGGGAGCTGTTTTTT
CDR3: CSADRENTGELFF

V: TRBV2
size: NA
J: TRBJ1-5
D: NA
DNA: TGTGCCAGCAGTGATTTCGAGGGCGGGCAGCCCCAGCATTTT
CDR3: CASSDFEGGQPQHF

V: TRBV2
size: NA
J: TRBJ2-1
D: NA
DNA: TGTGCCAGCAGGAGGGAAGCGAACAATGAGCAGTTCTTC
CDR3: CASRREANNEQFF

V: TRBV20-1
size: few
J: TRBJ2-7
D: TRBD1
DNA: TGCAGTGCTAGATCGGGACAGTCCTACGAGCAGTACTTC
CDR3: CSARSGQSYEQYF

V: TRBV6-1
size: few
J: TRBJ1-5
D: NA
DNA: TGTGCCAGCATGGAGCAGGGTAATCAGCCCCAGCATTTT
CDR3: CASMEQGNQPQHF

V: TRBV2
size: NA
J: TRBJ1-2
D: TRBD1
DNA: TGTGCCAGCAGTCGACAGGGAGCTAACTATGGCTACACCTTC
CDR3: CASSRQGANYGYTF

V: TRBV7-9
size: NA
J: TRBJ2-7
D: NA
DNA: TGTGCCAGCAGCTTGGGGCTTGTAAACGAGCAGTACTTC
CDR3: CASSLGLVNEQYF

V: TRBV7-2
size: NA
J: TRBJ1-5
D: TRBD1
DNA: TGTGCCAGCAGCTCCGAATCCGGGACAGGTAGGGGTCAGCCCCAGCATTTT
CDR3: CASSSESGTGRGQPQHF

V: TRBV7-9
size: NA
J: TRBJ2-5
D: NA
DNA: TGTGCCAGCAGCCTCAGACGAATGGCCTTGGAGACCCAGTACTTC
CDR3: CASSLRRMALETQYF

V: TRBV4-1
size: NA
J: TRBJ2-7
D: NA
DNA: TGCGCCAGCAGCTACAGACAGGGAGGGTACTACGAGCAGTACTTC
CDR3: CASSYRQGGYYEQYF

V: TRBV29-1
size: few
J: TRBJ2-5
D: NA
DNA: TGCAGCGGGATCGGCGGACAAGAGACCCAGTACTTC
CDR3: CSGIGGQETQYF

V: TRBV7-6
size: NA
J: TRBJ2-7
D: NA
DNA: TGTGCCAGCAGCTTAGTATGGTACGAGCAGTACTTC
CDR3: CASSLVWYEQYF